A single sample gave rise to the 30 T cell receptor beta chains below, sequenced in a study of PD-L1 blockade in urothelial cancer. Using immunoSEQ multiplex PCR, the repertoire was profiled, and TCRdb retains in-frame clones only, with some absent. The sample lists 35,000 to 45,000 clones, 70% to 90% occurring once. Sequenced here: PBMCs, sampled around atezolizumab (anti-PD-L1) treatment. These receptors were taken from a woman aged 55 to 70 with urothelial cancer.

A single count supports this clone. DNA of the CDR3: TGTGCCAGCAGTGAGGAGGGAGACGGTGAAAAACTGTTTTTT. Translated: CASSEEGDGEKLFF. The chain links TRBV2 to TRBJ1-4; D gene uncertain. The CDR3 contains 14 residues. CDR1 is SNHLY and CDR2 is FYNNEI in the germline V gene. V dropped 3 bases and J dropped 7 bases, with 12 bases sitting between them.

The rearrangement uses TRBV21-1 and TRBJ2-7; TRBD1, as called in the table, went unchecked against the DNA. TRBV21-1 is given as a pseudogene. This CDR3 has 16 amino acids. The CDR3 reads CASSGLNPCCPYEQYF. The CDR3 DNA follows: TGTGCCAGCAGCGGCCTTAACCCTTGTTGCCCCTACGAGCAGTACTTC.

The V call is TRBV6-5, the J call TRBJ2-3; TRBD2 aligns across 8 bases. The CDR3 totals 15 residues. The germline V gene has CDR1 MNHEY and CDR2 SVGAGI. After removal of 5 bases from V and 0 bases from J, the junction contained 4 bases not matched to a gene. Here the CDR3 DNA reads TGTGCCAGCAGTCTAAGCGGGGGTAGCACAGATACGCAGTATTTT. It yields the protein CASSLSGGSTDTQYF.

For the CDR3, the DNA is TGTGCCACCTCGGAGGATTGGGGCACAGATACGCAGTATTTT. Its translation is CATSEDWGTDTQYF. The chain recombines TRBV19 with TRBJ2-3, with D possibly being TRBD2 (5 bases). Trimming stripped 10 bases from V and 1 base from J, with 15 bases between. Germline values: CDR1 LNHDA, CDR2 SQIVND (reference sequence). The CDR3 spans 14 residues.

The CDR3 loop reads CAISEFGTGVYEQYF. For the CDR3, the DNA is TGTGCCATCAGTGAGTTTGGGACAGGGGTCTACGAGCAGTACTTC. J is TRBJ2-7 and V is TRBV10-3; TRBD1 matches 10 bases. Trimming at V came to 1 base and at J to 3 bases, leaving 3 bases not matched to a gene. The CDR3 has 15 residues. CDR1 is ENHRY, CDR2 SYGVKD, per germline.

The V and J genes are TRBV19 and TRBJ2-7; 8 bases agree with TRBD1. V was clipped by 10 bases and J by 4 bases; unmatched bases: 24. CDR1 is LNHDA, CDR2 SQIVND, per germline (reference sequence). This CDR3 has 18 amino acids. The CDR3 bases are TGTGCCACCCTGACGGGACAGGCGGACTCGTCAATGCCTTACGAGCAGTACTTC. This codes for CATLTGQADSSMPYEQYF.

The chain carries TRBV10-3 and TRBJ2-2; 7 bases fit TRBD2. The germline gives CDR1 ENHRY, CDR2 SYGVKD. This CDR3 comprises 15 residues. Trimming removed 10 bases from V and 1 base from J; junction bases left unmatched: 9. CDR3 bases: TGTGCCACCGTTGGGCGGGAGAGGAACACCGGGGAGCTGTTTTTT. Translating gives CATVGRERNTGELFF.

The chain carries TRBV6-1 and TRBJ1-3; D gene uncertain. Per germline, CDR1 MNHNS and CDR2 SASEGT. V was clipped by 7 bases and J by 2 bases, with 15 bases between them. There are 15 residues in the CDR3. The CDR3 bases are TGTGCCAGCAATCTGAGGGAAAACACTGGAAACACCATATATTTT. Protein product: CASNLRENTGNTIYF.

Only one count was recorded for this clone. The chain recombines TRBV21-1 with TRBJ1-1; the D call TRBD1 from the table was never checked on the DNA. TRBV21-1 is annotated as a pseudogene. The CDR3 totals 19 residues. The CDR3 DNA sequence: TGTGCCAGCAGCAAAATGTTAAGTTTACCGGGACACATGAACACTGAAGCTTTCTTT. It encodes CASSKMLSLPGHMNTEAFF.

This clone was observed once. The gene calls are TRBV6-1 and TRBJ2-3; D not certain. Between the trimmed V and J ends, which lost 6 bases and 2 bases, there was a span of 12 bases. The CDR3 contains 14 residues. Per germline, CDR1 MNHNS and CDR2 SASEGT. The chain's CDR3 is CASSPPTYTDTQYF. As DNA, the CDR3 is TGTGCCAGCAGCCCACCAACCTACACAGATACGCAGTATTTT.

CDR3 in DNA: TGTGCCAGCAGTGAGTTTCTAGCGGGAGATACGCAGTATTTT. Its translation is CASSEFLAGDTQYF. This chain links TRBV6-4 with TRBJ2-3; 8 nucleotides line up with TRBD2. V lost 3 bases, J lost 5 bases, and 4 bases stayed unmatched. The germline V gene has CDR1 MRHNA and CDR2 SNTAGT. The CDR3 runs 14 residues.

The count of this clone is one. The chain carries TRBV6-4 and TRBJ2-5; tentative D call: TRBD1 (5 bases). CDR1 and CDR2 from the germline V gene are MRHNA and SNTAGT. V was trimmed by 3 bases and J by 4 bases, leaving 12 bases between them. The CDR3 is 14 residues long. The CDR3 sequence is CASSEKGFGETQYF. The CDR3 DNA sequence: TGTGCCAGCAGTGAAAAGGGGTTCGGAGAGACCCAGTACTTC.

The chain has TRBV15 and TRBJ1-2; tentative D call: TRBD1 (5 bases). The germline V gene has CDR1 LNHNV and CDR2 YYDKDF (reference sequence). V was clipped by 0 bases and J by 9 bases, with 11 bases between them. The CDR3 contains 13 residues. Here the CDR3 DNA reads TGTGCCACCAGCAGAGATCTCGCAGGGAGCTACACCTTC. This codes for CATSRDLAGSYTF. The whole variable domain, remainder taken from reference TRBV15 and TRBJ1-2, is DAMVIQNPRYQVTQFGKPVTLSCSQTLNHNVMYWYQQKSSQAPKLLFHYYDKDFNNEADTPDNFQSRRPNTSFCFLDIRSPGLGDTAMYLCATSRDLAGSYTFGSGTRLTVV.

The sample holds a few counts of this clone. The rearrangement uses TRBV7-2 and TRBJ2-1; the match to TRBD2 covers 8 bases. The junction had 7 bases not matched to a gene; V was cut back by 5 bases and J by 4 bases. The germline V gene has CDR1 SGHTA and CDR2 FQGNSA. The CDR3 has 15 amino acids. The CDR3 loop is CASSVGLGPYNEQFF. In DNA form, the CDR3 reads TGTGCCAGCAGCGTGGGACTAGGACCTTACAATGAGCAGTTCTTC.

V is TRBV19 and J is TRBJ1-2; D gene unclear. V was trimmed by 7 bases and J by 4 bases, leaving 16 bases between them. Germline CDR1 and CDR2: LNHDA and SQIVND (reference sequence). The CDR3 is made up of 14 amino acids. CDR3 loop: CASKRAVGTYGYTF. The CDR3 region has the DNA TGTGCCAGTAAGAGGGCCGTGGGAACCTATGGCTACACCTTC.

The rearrangement joins TRBV28 to TRBJ2-7, with D unclear. The CDR3 is 14 amino acids. Germline CDR1 and CDR2: MDHEN and SYDVKM. V lost 0 bases, J lost 0 bases, and 6 bases lay in between. CDR3 residues: CASSLWSSSYEQYF. Written as DNA, the CDR3 is TGTGCCAGCAGTTTATGGTCCTCCTCCTACGAGCAGTACTTC. Filled out from reference TRBV28 and TRBJ2-7, the complete variable domain reads DVKVTQSSRYLVKRTGEKVFLECVQDMDHENMFWYRQDPGLGLRLIYFSYDVKMKEKGDIPEGYSVSREKKERFSLILESASTNQTSMYLCASSLWSSSYEQYFGPGTRLTVT.

This chain connects TRBV27 to TRBJ1-6, with TRBD1 as a possible D gene (5 bases). CDR3 size: 14 residues. V lost 3 bases and J lost 13, with 16 bases in between. Germline loops: CDR1 MNHEY, CDR2 SMNVEV (reference sequence). The CDR3 bases are TGTGCCAGCAGTTTGTTCGTGGGAGGGACCCCCCTCCACTTT. This codes for CASSLFVGGTPLHF.

In its sample, this clone was seen once. This sequence joins TRBV18 and TRBJ1-1; possible D gene TRBD1, 5 bases. Germline assignment: CDR1 KGHSH and CDR2 LQKENI. There are 15 residues in the CDR3. The ends were cut back, 2 bases at V and 2 bases at J, with 12 bases in the middle. The DNA for the CDR3 is TGTGCCAGCTCACCAGGGGGGATCAGAAACACTGAAGCTTTCTTT. It codes for CASSPGGIRNTEAFF.

The V call is TRBV13, the J call TRBJ1-4; 7 bases align to TRBD1. The germline V gene has CDR1 PRHDT and CDR2 FYEKMQ (reference sequence). The CDR3 is 16 amino acids. Germline trimming cut 4 bases from V and 6 bases from J; bases unmatched to any gene: 11. Here the CDR3 reads CASSYRDSGWDEKLFF. CDR3 in DNA: TGTGCCAGCAGCTACCGGGACAGCGGTTGGGATGAAAAACTGTTTTTT.

V and J are TRBV28 and TRBJ1-2; no clear D. The CDR3 sequence is 12 residues long. Germline V CDR1 and CDR2: MDHEN, SYDVKM. The germline V and J ends were trimmed by 5 bases and 5 bases, with 9 bases remaining between them. CDR3 DNA sequence: TGTGCCAGCAGTCTCCCTCGGTATGGCTACACCTTC. Amino acids: CASSLPRYGYTF.

The rearrangement uses TRBV7-2 and TRBJ1-2; no reliable D call. V lost 3 bases and J lost 4, with 12 bases in between. This CDR3 spans 14 amino acids. CDR1 is SGHTA, CDR2 FQGNSA, per germline. CDR3 residues: CASSLAQRSYGYTF. Written as DNA, the CDR3 is TGTGCCAGCAGCTTGGCCCAGAGGAGCTATGGCTACACCTTC.

The sample holds one count of this clone. In DNA, the CDR3 is TGTGCCAGCAGGGGGGGGTGGCAGCCCCAGCATTTT. Its protein is CASRGGWQPQHF. V is TRBV28 and J is TRBJ1-5, with a tentative D call TRBD1 (5 bases). Germline V gene data show CDR1 as MDHEN and CDR2 as SYDVKM. Trimming stripped 6 bases from V and 7 bases from J, with 10 bases between. CDR3 length: 12 amino acids.

The V and J genes are TRBV5-4 and TRBJ1-4; 8 positions agree with TRBD1. The V gene end was trimmed by 3 bases and the J gene end by 3 bases; junction bases not matched to a gene: 4. The CDR3 contains 15 residues. Germline V lookup: CDR1 SGHNT, CDR2 YYREEE (reference sequence). The CDR3 coding sequence is TGTGCCAGCAGCTCCCGGACAGGGCCTAATGAAAAACTGTTTTTT. The encoded protein is CASSSRTGPNEKLFF.

The rearrangement uses TRBV5-1 and TRBJ2-7; D is unclear. CDR1 SGHRS and CDR2 YFSETQ come from the germline V gene. This CDR3 is 13 amino acids long. V dropped 0 bases and J dropped 1 base, with 5 bases sitting between them. The CDR3 DNA reads as TGCGCCAGCAGCTTGGTTCGGTCCTACGAGCAGTACTTC. This codes for CASSLVRSYEQYF.

This clone showed up just a few times. The chain carries TRBV10-3 and TRBJ2-2, with D possibly TRBD1 on 5 matching bases. The CDR3 totals 15 residues. CDR1 is ENHRY, CDR2 SYGVKD, per germline. Between the trimmed V and J ends, which lost 1 base and 3 bases, there was a span of 9 bases. CDR3 in DNA: TGTGCCATCAGTGAGTGGGGCACTGACACCGGGGAGCTGTTTTTT. Protein: CAISEWGTDTGELFF.

The chain is built from TRBV23-1 and TRBJ2-4; possibly TRBD1 for D (6 bases). TRBV23-1 is an ORF for which the function is uncertain. The CDR3 has 14 amino acids. V lost 8 bases and J 5 bases, leaving 16 bases between the germline ends. The CDR3 coding sequence is TGCGCCAGCTGCAGCCGGGACACCCAAAACATTCAGTACTTC. This sequence encodes CASCSRDTQNIQYF.

This chain connects TRBV6-5 to TRBJ2-7; D gene unclear. Germline CDR1 is MNHEY and CDR2 is SVGAGI. The CDR3 consists of 13 residues. The germline V and J ends were trimmed by 2 bases and 2 bases, with 7 bases remaining between them. The chain's CDR3 is CASSYGSPYEQYF. As DNA, the CDR3 is TGTGCCAGCAGTTACGGCTCCCCCTACGAGCAGTACTTC.

This clone occurred once. This sequence joins TRBV4-1 and TRBJ2-7; D is ambiguous. The V and J ends lost 4 bases and 0 bases respectively, with 10 bases between them. From germline, CDR1 is MGHRA and CDR2 YSYEKL. The CDR3 totals 14 residues. CDR3 in DNA: TGCGCCAGCAGCCCCCGACTGGGCTCCTACGAGCAGTACTTC. Encoded protein: CASSPRLGSYEQYF.

The chain has TRBV10-1 and TRBJ2-3, with D perhaps matching TRBD1 (7 bases). From germline, CDR1 is WNHNN and CDR2 SYGVQD (reference sequence). The CDR3 runs 17 residues. Trimming cost V 1 base and J 2 bases, with 16 bases left between them. The CDR3, as DNA: TGCGCCAGCAGTGAGTGGAGGGGGCGCGACCCCACAGATACGCAGTATTTT. Its translation: CASSEWRGRDPTDTQYF.

The CDR3 region is CSVEANGPGNTIYF. The CDR3 nucleotides read TGCAGCGTTGAAGCGAACGGTCCTGGAAACACCATATATTTT. The chain is built from TRBV29-1 and TRBJ1-3; no clear D gene. V was clipped by 1 base and J by 2 bases, with 9 bases between them. CDR1 is SQVTM and CDR2 is ANQGSEA in the germline V gene. CDR3 length: 14 amino acids.